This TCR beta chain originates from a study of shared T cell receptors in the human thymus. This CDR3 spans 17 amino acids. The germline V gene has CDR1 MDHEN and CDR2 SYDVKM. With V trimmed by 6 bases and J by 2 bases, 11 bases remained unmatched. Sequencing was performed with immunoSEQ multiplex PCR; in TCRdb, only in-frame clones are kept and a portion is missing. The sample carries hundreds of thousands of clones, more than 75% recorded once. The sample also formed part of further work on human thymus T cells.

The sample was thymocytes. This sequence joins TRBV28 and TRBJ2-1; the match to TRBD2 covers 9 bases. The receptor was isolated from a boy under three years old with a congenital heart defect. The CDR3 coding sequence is TGTGCCAGCAGCTCAGTGGGAGCGGGAGGCCCCTACAATGAGCAGTTCTTC. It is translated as CASSSVGAGGPYNEQFF.